This is a list of T cell receptor beta chains from one sample in a study of identical twins. TCRdb re-called the 5' RACE reads through MiXCR, storing one row per CDR3 protein. The sample shows approximately 500,000 distinct CDR3 sequences, nearly 15% of them seen only once. These same records also appear under a second study, on yellow fever vaccine responses in identical twins.

The sample comprised CD4+ T cells sorted from blood. Source of these receptors: a woman in her late teens or twenties in good health. Both conserved end residues are part of each CDR3. The D gene is left open where the match is weak. Expanded clones get a size class; other rows say once, few or many, or leave the size out.

TRBD1,TRBV25-1,.,TRBJ1-2,CASSEPTGIHGYTF,TGTGCCAGCAGTGAACCGACAGGGATCCATGGCTACACCTTC
.,TRBV10-3,few,TRBJ1-6,CAISDLDSNSPLHF,TGTGCCATCAGTGACTTAGATTCAAATTCACCCCTCCACTTT
.,TRBV14,few,TRBJ2-1,CASSQESWGLDNEQFF,TGTGCCAGCAGCCAAGAGTCATGGGGTTTGGACAATGAGCAGTTCTTC
.,TRBV11-2,.,TRBJ2-3,CASSPGATDTQYF,TGTGCCAGCAGCCCAGGAGCCACAGATACGCAGTATTTT
.,TRBV14,.,TRBJ2-3,CASSQDTSRNTQYF,TGTGCCAGCAGCCAAGATACCTCGCGGAATACGCAGTATTTT
.,TRBV14,few,TRBJ2-1,CASSQDSARDRLYNEQFF,TGTGCCAGCAGCCAAGACTCCGCACGGGATCGTTTATACAATGAGCAGTTCTTC
.,TRBV15,.,TRBJ1-1,CATSRATGARDTEAFF,TGTGCCACCAGCAGAGCTACGGGGGCCCGTGACACTGAAGCTTTCTTT
.,TRBV11-2,.,TRBJ1-1,CASSSQEWTEAFF,TGTGCCAGCAGCTCACAGGAATGGACTGAAGCTTTCTTT
.,TRBV12-3/TRBV12-4,many,TRBJ1-2,CASSSVAPGPYGYTF,TGTGCCAGCAGTTCCGTCGCGCCAGGACCATATGGCTACACCTTC
.,TRBV12-3/TRBV12-4,few,TRBJ2-1,CASSVGGEQFF,TGTGCCAGCAGTGTGGGAGGTGAGCAGTTCTTC
.,TRBV3-1,.,TRBJ2-3,CASSQRLDGTDTQYF,TGTGCCAGCAGCCAAAGGCTAGATGGCACAGATACGCAGTATTTT
TRBD1,TRBV19,.,TRBJ1-5,CASSSGGRQPQHF,TGTGCCAGTAGTTCAGGGGGCCGTCAGCCCCAGCATTTT
TRBD2,TRBV27,few,TRBJ2-7,CASSLYVAGVGEQYF,TGTGCCAGCAGTTTATATGTAGCGGGAGTGGGCGAGCAGTACTTC
TRBD2,TRBV6-1,few,TRBJ2-1,CASRTSGGALEQFF,TGTGCCAGCAGAACTAGCGGGGGGGCATTAGAGCAGTTCTTC
TRBD2,TRBV10-3,.,TRBJ2-1,CAISDTSGRAFYNEQFF,TGTGCCATCAGTGATACTAGCGGGAGGGCCTTCTACAATGAGCAGTTCTTC
.,TRBV12-3/TRBV12-4,.,TRBJ1-5,CASSLMGESNQPQHF,TGTGCCAGCAGTTTAATGGGGGAAAGCAATCAGCCCCAGCATTTT
.,TRBV10-2,few,TRBJ1-2,CASSVSGSANYGYTF,TGCGCCAGCTCCGTTTCAGGGTCCGCTAACTATGGCTACACCTTC
.,TRBV28,few,TRBJ2-1,CASQAGTVPKGQFF,TGTGCCAGCCAAGCCGGGACCGTACCCAAAGGGCAGTTCTTC
TRBD2,TRBV5-1,few,TRBJ2-2,CASTLPPVAGNTGELFF,TGCGCCAGCACCCTCCCCCCGGTAGCGGGGAACACCGGGGAGCTGTTTTTT
.,TRBV28,.,TRBJ1-5,CASSFLPSSGRANQPQHF,TGTGCCAGCAGTTTCCTCCCCTCGTCGGGGAGGGCTAATCAGCCCCAGCATTTT
.,TRBV29-1,few,TRBJ2-7,CSVGRALTYEQYF,TGCAGCGTTGGGAGGGCCCTAACCTACGAGCAGTACTTC
TRBD1,TRBV20-1,few,TRBJ2-5,CSARASRDRGRGETQYF,TGCAGTGCTAGAGCCTCCAGGGACAGGGGGCGAGGAGAGACCCAGTACTTC
TRBD1,TRBV12-3/TRBV12-4,.,TRBJ1-5,CASSQRQGVSNQPQHF,TGTGCCAGCAGCCAGCGTCAGGGGGTGAGCAATCAGCCCCAGCATTTT
.,TRBV3-1,.,TRBJ1-1,CASSQESGRMGSEAFF,TGTGCCAGCAGCCAAGAGTCGGGCAGAATGGGCTCTGAAGCTTTCTTT
.,TRBV29-1,.,TRBJ1-1,CSGAKTGAEAFF,TGCAGCGGGGCTAAGACAGGAGCCGAAGCTTTCTTT
TRBD1,TRBV4-1,few,TRBJ2-1,CASSLKPLGQGFAASYNEQFF,TGCGCCAGCAGCCTAAAGCCCCTAGGACAGGGGTTCGCGGCCTCCTACAATGAGCAGTTCTTC
TRBD2,TRBV7-8,few,TRBJ2-7,CASSFFRGGGLYEQYF,TGTGCCAGCAGCTTCTTTAGGGGCGGGGGTCTCTACGAGCAGTACTTC
.,TRBV10-3,few,TRBJ2-3,CAISGQAGTDTQYF,TGTGCCATCAGTGGACAGGCCGGCACAGATACGCAGTATTTT